The clone carrying this T cell receptor (beta chain) was detected many times. The CDR3 has 13 residues. Germline loops: CDR1 SGHVS, CDR2 FNYEAQ. Building the TCR beta libraries relied on iRepertoire HTBI primers, and CDR3 regions underwent Arm-PCR. TCRdb used MiXCR to reprocess the multiplex PCR reads, holding one entry per CDR3 protein. The sample gives 200,000 to 250,000 distinct CDR3 sequences, about a sixth of which show up once; 22% is in the top ten. Time point denoted: newly diagnosed GD, antithyroid drugs for less than 3 months. Generation of the TCR library employed RNA extracted from PBMCs. These data are taken from a study of regulatory T cells in long-lasting Graves disease.

The V and J genes are TRBV7-6 and TRBJ2-3; tentatively, D is TRBD1 (5 bases). The better agreement between TRBJ2-7 and the DNA end casts doubt on the J call. This receptor was identified in a female donor with Graves disease. Sample: peripheral blood mononuclear cells (PBMCs), taken at new diagnosis, from a patient treated with antithyroid drugs. The DNA for the CDR3 is TGTGCCAGCAGCTTATCAGGGCAATACGAGCAGTACTTC. It encodes CASSLSGQYEQYF.